This T cell receptor (beta chain) was recovered during a study of T cell changes during pregnancy in multiple sclerosis. Looked up from germline, CDR1 is MRHNA and CDR2 is SNTAGT. CDR3 size: 12 residues. The data were produced by immunoSEQ multiplex PCR, yet TCRdb's version contains in-frame clones alone and is incomplete. Among tens of thousands of clones listed, around nine tenths were seen once. The count of this clone is one. One junction end disagrees with the germline gene, perhaps due to a read error. This chain joins TRBV6-4 and TRBJ2-2; 9 nucleotides match TRBD2. Material: CD4+ T cells from peripheral blood mononuclear cells, obtained before pregnancy. This receptor was obtained from a female donor with multiple sclerosis, enrolled in a pregnancy study. CDR3 coding DNA: TGCCTAGCGGGGAACCACACCGGGGAGCTGTTTTTT. This gives the protein CLAGNHTGELFF.